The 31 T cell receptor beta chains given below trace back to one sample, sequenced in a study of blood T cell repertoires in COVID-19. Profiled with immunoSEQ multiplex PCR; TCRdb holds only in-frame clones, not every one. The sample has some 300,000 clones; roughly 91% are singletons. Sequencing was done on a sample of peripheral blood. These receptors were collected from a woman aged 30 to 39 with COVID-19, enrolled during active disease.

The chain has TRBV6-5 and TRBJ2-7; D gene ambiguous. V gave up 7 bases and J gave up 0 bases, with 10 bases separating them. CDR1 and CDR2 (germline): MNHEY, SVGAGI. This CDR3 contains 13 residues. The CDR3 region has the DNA TGTGCCAGCAACACCCATAACTCCTACGAGCAGTACTTC. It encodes CASNTHNSYEQYF.

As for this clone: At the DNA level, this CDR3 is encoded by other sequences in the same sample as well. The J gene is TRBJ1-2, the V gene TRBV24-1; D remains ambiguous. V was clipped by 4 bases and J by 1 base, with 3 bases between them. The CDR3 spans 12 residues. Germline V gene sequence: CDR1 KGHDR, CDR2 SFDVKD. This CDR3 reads CATSDGNYGYTF. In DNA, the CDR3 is TGTGCCACCAGTGACGGTAACTATGGCTACACCTTC.

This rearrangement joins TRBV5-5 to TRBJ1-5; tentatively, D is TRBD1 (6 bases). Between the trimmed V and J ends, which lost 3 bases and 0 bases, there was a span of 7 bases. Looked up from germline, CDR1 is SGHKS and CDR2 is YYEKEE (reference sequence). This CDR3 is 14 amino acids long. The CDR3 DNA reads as TGTGCCAGCAGCTGGGACATTAGCAATCAGCCCCAGCATTTT. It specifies CASSWDISNQPQHF.

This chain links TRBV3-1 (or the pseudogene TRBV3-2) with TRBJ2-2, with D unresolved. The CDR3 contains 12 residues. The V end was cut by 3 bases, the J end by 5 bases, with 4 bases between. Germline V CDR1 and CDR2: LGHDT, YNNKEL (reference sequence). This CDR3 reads CASSHQTGELFF. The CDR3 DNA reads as TGTGCCAGCAGCCACCAGACCGGGGAGCTGTTTTTT.

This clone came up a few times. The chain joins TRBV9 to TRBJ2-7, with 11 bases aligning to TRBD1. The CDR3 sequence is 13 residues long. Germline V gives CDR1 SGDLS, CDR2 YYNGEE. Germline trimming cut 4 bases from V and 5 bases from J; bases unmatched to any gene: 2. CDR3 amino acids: CASSRTGGDEQYF. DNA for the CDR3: TGTGCCAGCAGCAGGACAGGGGGCGACGAGCAGTACTTC. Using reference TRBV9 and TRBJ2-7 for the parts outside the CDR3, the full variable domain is DSGVTQTPKHLITATGQRVTLRCSPRSGDLSVYWYQQSLDQGLQFLIQYYNGEERAKGNILERFSAQQFPDLHSELNLSSLELGDSALYFCASSRTGGDEQYFGPGTRLTVT.

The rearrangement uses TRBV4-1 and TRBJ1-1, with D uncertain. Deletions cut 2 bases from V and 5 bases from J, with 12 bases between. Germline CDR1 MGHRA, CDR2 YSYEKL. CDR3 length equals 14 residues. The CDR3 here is CASSQPSRGTEAFF. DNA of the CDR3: TGCGCCAGCAGCCAACCGTCACGCGGGACTGAAGCTTTCTTT.

The CDR3 DNA sequence: TGTGCCAGCAGCGTAGATATCGGGACAGGGAGCCAGTTCTTC. The encoded protein is CASSVDIGTGSQFF. This rearrangement joins TRBV9 to TRBJ2-1; TRBD1 matches 9 bases. The ends lost 0 bases at V and 13 bases at J; junction bases unmatched: 8. The germline V gene has CDR1 SGDLS and CDR2 YYNGEE. The CDR3 spans 14 residues. Drawing the rest from reference TRBV9 and TRBJ2-1, the complete variable domain is DSGVTQTPKHLITATGQRVTLRCSPRSGDLSVYWYQQSLDQGLQFLIQYYNGEERAKGNILERFSAQQFPDLHSELNLSSLELGDSALYFCASSVDIGTGSQFFGPGTRLTVL.

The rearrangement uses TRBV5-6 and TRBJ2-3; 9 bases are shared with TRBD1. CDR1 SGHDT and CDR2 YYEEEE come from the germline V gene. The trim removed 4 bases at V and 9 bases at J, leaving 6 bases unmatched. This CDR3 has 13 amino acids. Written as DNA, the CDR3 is TGTGCCAGCAGCCCTTGGGACAGGGCGACGCAGTATTTT. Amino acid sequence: CASSPWDRATQYF.

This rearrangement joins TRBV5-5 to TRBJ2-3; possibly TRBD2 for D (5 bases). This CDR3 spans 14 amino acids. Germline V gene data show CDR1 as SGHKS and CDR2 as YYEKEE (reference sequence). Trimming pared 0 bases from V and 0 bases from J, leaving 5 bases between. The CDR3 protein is CASSLGTSTDTQYF. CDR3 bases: TGTGCCAGCAGCTTGGGGACTAGCACAGATACGCAGTATTTT.

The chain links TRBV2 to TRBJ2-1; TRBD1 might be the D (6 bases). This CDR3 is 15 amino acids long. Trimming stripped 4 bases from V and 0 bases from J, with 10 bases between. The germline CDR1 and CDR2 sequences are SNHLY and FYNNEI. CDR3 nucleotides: TGTGCCAGCAGTGCGAGAGGGGGCTCCTACAATGAGCAGTTCTTC. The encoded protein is CASSARGGSYNEQFF.

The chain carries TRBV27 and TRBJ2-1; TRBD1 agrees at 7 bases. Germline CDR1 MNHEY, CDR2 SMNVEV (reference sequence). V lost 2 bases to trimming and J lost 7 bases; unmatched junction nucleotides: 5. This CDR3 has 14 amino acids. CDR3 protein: CASSLIPRGNEQFF. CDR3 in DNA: TGTGCCAGCAGTTTAATTCCCAGGGGGAATGAGCAGTTCTTC.

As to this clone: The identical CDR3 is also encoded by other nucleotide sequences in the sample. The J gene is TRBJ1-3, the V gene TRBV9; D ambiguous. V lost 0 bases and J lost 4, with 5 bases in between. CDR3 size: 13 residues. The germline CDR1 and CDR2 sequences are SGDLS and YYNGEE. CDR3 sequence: CASSVGRGNTIYF. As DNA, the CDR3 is TGTGCCAGCAGCGTAGGCAGGGGAAACACCATATATTTT.

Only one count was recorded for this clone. The CDR3 nucleotides are TGTGCCAGCAGACGTACAATCGCAGCTAACTATGGCTACACCTTC. Translation: CASRRTIAANYGYTF. V is TRBV7-2 and J is TRBJ1-2; D not resolved. Germline V lookup: CDR1 SGHTA, CDR2 FQGNSA. There are 15 residues in the CDR3. V dropped 6 bases and J dropped 0 bases, with 14 bases sitting between them.

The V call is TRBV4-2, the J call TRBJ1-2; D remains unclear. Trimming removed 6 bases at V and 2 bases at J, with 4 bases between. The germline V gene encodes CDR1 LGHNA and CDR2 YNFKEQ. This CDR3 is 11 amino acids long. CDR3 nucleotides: TGTGCCAGCAGTCAGAACTATGGCTACACCTTC. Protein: CASSQNYGYTF.

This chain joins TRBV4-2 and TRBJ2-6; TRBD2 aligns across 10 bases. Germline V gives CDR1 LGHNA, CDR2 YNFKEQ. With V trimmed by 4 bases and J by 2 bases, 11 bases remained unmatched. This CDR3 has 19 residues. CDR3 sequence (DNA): TGTGCCAGCAGCCCACACCGAGAGCGGGGGGGCCCTGGGGCCAACGTCCTGACTTTC. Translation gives CASSPHRERGGPGANVLTF.

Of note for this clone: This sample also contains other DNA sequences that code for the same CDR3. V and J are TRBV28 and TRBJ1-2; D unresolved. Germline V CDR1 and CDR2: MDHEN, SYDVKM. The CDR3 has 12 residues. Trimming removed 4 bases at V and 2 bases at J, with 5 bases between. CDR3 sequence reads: CASSSGNYGYTF. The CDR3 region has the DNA TGTGCCAGCAGTTCCGGGAACTATGGCTACACCTTC.

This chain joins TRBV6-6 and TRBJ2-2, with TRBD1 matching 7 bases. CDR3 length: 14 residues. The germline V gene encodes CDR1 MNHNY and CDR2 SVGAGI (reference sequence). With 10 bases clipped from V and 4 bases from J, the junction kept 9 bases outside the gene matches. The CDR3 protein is CATSDRAGTGELFF. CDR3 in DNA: TGTGCCACCTCCGACAGGGCTGGCACCGGGGAGCTGTTTTTT.

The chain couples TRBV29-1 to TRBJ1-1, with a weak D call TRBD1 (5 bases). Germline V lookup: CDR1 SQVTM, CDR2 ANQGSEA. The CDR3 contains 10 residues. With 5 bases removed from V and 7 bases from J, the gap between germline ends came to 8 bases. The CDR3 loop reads CSVKDIEAFF. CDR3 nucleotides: TGCAGCGTTAAGGACATTGAAGCTTTCTTT.

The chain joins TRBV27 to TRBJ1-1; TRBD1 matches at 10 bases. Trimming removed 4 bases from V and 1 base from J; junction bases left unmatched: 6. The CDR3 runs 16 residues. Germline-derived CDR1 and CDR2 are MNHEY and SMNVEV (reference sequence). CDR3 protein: CASSSGTGEANTEAFF. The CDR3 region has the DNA TGTGCCAGCAGTTCCGGGACAGGGGAGGCGAACACTGAAGCTTTCTTT.

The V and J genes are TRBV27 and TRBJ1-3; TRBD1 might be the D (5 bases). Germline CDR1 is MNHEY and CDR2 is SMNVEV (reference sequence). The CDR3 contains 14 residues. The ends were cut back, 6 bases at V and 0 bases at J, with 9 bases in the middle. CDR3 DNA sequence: TGTGCCAGCAGCATTACAGGCTCTGGAAACACCATATATTTT. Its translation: CASSITGSGNTIYF.

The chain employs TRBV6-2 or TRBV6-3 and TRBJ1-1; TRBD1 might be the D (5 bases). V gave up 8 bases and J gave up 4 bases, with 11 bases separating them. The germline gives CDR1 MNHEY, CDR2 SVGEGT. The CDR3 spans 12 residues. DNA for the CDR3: TGTGCCAGCTGCCGCGGGGGCACTGAAGCTTTCTTT. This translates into CASCRGGTEAFF.

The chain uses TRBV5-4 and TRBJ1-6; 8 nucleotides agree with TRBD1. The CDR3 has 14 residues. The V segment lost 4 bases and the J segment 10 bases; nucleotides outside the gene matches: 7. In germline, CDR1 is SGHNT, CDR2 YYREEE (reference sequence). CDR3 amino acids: CASSRGQGESPLHF. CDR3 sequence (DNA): TGTGCCAGCAGCCGAGGACAGGGAGAATCACCCCTCCACTTT.

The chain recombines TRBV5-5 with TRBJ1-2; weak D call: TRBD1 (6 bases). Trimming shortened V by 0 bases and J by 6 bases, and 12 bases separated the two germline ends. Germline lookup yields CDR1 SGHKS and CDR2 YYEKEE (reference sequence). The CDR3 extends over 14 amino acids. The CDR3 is CASSLGQGIHGYTF. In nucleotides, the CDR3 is TGTGCCAGCAGCTTGGGTCAGGGGATCCATGGCTACACCTTC. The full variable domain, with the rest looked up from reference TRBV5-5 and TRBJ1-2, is DAGVTQSPTHLIKTRGQQVTLRCSPISGHKSVSWYQQVLGQGPQFIFQYYEKEERGRGNFPDRFSARQFPNYSSELNVNALLLGDSALYLCASSLGQGIHGYTFGSGTRLTVV.

CDR3 DNA: TGTGCCAGTAGTTTCGGGAGCTCCTACGAGCAGTACTTC. As protein: CASSFGSSYEQYF. The chain uses TRBV19 and TRBJ2-7, with a possible D match to TRBD2 (6 bases). The CDR3 covers 13 residues. V lost 5 bases to trimming and J lost 0 bases, with 8 bases between them. Germline values: CDR1 LNHDA, CDR2 SQIVND (reference sequence).

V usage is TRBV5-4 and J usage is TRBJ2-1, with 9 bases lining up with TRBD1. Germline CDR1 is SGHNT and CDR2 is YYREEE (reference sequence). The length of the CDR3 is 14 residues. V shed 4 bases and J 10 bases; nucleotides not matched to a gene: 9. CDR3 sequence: CASSPRTGAGEQFF. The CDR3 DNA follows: TGTGCCAGCAGCCCTAGGACAGGGGCTGGGGAGCAGTTCTTC.

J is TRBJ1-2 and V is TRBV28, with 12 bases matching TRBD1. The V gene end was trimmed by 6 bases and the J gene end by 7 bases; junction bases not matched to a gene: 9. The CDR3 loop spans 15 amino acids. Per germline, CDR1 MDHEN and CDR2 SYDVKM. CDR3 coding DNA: TGTGCCAGCAGCAGTCCCGGGACAGGGGGCGGTGGCTACACCTTC. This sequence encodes CASSSPGTGGGGYTF.

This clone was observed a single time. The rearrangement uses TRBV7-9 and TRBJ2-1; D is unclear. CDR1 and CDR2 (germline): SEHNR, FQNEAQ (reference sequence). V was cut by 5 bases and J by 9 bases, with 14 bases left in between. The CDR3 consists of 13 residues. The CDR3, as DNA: TGTGCCAGCAGCCCCGGGTTATATAGTGAGCAGTTCTTC. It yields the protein CASSPGLYSEQFF.

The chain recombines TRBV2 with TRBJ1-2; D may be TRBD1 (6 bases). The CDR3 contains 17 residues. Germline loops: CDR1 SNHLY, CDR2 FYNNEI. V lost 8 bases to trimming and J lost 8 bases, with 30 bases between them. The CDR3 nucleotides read TGTGCCAGCGAACAATCCGAATCGGGACAACCCGGTGGGGGCTACACCTTC. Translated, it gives CASEQSESGQPGGGYTF.

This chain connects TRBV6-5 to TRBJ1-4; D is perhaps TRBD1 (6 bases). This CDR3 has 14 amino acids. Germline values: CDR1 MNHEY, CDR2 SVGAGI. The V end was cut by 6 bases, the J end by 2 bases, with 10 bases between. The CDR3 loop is CASRKQGTNEKLFF. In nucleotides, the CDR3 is TGTGCCAGCAGGAAACAGGGTACTAATGAAAAACTGTTTTTT.

The CDR3 nucleotides are TGTGCCAGCAGCTCAGGGGGCCTATACAATGAGCAGTTCTTC. It yields the protein CASSSGGLYNEQFF. The genes are TRBV9 and TRBJ2-1; 8 nucleotides line up with TRBD1. The ends lost 4 bases at V and 4 bases at J; junction bases unmatched: 4. Germline lookup yields CDR1 SGDLS and CDR2 YYNGEE. The CDR3 runs to 14 residues.

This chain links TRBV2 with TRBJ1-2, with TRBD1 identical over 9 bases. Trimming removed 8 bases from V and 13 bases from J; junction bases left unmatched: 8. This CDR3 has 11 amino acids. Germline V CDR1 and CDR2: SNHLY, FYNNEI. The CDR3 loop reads CASGNRGQVTF. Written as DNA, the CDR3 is TGTGCCAGCGGCAACAGGGGGCAAGTCACCTTC.